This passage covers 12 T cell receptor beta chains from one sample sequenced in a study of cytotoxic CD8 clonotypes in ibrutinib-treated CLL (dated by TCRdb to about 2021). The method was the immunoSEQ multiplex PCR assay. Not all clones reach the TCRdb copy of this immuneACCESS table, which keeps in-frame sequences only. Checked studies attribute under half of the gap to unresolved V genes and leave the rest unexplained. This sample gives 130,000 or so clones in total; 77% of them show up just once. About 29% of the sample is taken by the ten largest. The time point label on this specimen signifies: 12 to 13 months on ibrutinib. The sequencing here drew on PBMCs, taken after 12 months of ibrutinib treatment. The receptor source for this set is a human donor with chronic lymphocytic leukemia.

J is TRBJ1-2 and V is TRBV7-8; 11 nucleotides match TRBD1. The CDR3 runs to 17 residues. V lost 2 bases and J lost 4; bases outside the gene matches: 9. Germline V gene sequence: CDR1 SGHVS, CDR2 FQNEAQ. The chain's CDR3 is CASSLQKGQGASYGYTF. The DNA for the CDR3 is TGTGCCAGCAGCTTACAAAAAGGACAGGGGGCGAGCTATGGCTACACCTTC.

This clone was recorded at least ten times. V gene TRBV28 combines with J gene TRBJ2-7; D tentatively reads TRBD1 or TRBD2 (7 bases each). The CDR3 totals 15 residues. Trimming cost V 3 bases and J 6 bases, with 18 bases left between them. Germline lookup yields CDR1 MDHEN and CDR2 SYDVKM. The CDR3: CASSFWQGGLSEQYF. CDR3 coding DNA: TGTGCCAGCAGTTTCTGGCAGGGGGGGTTGAGCGAGCAGTACTTC.

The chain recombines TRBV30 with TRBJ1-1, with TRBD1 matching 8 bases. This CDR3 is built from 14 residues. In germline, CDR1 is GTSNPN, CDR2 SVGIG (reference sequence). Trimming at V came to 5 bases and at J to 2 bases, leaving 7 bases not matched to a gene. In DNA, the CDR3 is TGTGCCTGGTCCATCGGGACAGGAAACACTGAAGCTTTCTTT. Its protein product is CAWSIGTGNTEAFF.

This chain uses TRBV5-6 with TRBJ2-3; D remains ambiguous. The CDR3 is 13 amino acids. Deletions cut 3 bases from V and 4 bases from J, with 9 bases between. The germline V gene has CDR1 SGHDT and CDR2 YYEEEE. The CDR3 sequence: CASSSPAPDTQYF. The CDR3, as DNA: TGTGCCAGCAGCTCCCCGGCCCCAGATACGCAGTATTTT.

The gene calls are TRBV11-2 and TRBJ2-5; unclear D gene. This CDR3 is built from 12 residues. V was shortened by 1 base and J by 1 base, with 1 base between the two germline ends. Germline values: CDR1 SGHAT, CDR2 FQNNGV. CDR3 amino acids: CASSLVQETQYF. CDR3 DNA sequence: TGTGCCAGCAGCTTAGTCCAAGAGACCCAGTACTTC.

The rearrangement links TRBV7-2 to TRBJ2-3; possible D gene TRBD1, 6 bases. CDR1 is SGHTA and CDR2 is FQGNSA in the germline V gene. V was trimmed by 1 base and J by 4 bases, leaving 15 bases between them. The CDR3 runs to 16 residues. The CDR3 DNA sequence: TGTGCCAGCAGCTTAGGGCTGGACAGATGGGCAGATACGCAGTATTTT. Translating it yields CASSLGLDRWADTQYF.

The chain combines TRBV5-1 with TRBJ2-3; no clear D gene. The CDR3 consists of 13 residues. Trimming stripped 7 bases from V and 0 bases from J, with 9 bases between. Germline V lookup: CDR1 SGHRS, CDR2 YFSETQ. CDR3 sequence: CASLGPSTDTQYF. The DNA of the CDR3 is TGCGCCAGCCTCGGTCCTAGCACAGATACGCAGTATTTT.

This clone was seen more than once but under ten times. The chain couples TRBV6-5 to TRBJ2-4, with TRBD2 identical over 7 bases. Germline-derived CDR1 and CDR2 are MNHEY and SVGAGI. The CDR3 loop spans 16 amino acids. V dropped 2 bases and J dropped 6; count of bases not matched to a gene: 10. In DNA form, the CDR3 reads TGTGCCAGCAGTTACAACAGGCCCGGGGAGGGAAACATTCAGTACTTC. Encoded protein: CASSYNRPGEGNIQYF.

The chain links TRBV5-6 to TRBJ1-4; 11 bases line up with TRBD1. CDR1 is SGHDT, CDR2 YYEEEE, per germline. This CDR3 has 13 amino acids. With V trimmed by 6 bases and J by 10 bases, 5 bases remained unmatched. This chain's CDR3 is CASTRTGGGKLFF. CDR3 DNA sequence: TGTGCCAGCACACGGACAGGGGGCGGAAAACTGTTTTTT.

The chain's CDR3 is CASSYLGTSGQETQYF. The CDR3, as DNA: TGTGCCAGCAGTTACTTAGGGACTAGCGGCCAAGAGACCCAGTACTTC. The chain couples TRBV6-5 to TRBJ2-5, with 11 bases identical to TRBD2. CDR1 is MNHEY, CDR2 SVGAGI, per germline. The V gene end was trimmed by 1 base and the J gene end by 1 base; junction bases not matched to a gene: 2. The CDR3 extends over 16 amino acids.

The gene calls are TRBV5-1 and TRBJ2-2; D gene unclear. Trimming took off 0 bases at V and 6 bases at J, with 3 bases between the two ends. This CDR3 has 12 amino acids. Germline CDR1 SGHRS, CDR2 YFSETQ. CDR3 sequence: CASSLEAGELFF. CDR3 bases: TGCGCCAGCAGCTTGGAAGCCGGGGAGCTGTTTTTT.

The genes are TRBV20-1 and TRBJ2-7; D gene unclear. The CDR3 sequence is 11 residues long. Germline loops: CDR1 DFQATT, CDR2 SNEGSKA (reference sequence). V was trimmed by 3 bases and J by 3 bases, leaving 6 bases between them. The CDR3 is CSASWGYEQYF. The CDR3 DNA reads TGCAGTGCTAGTTGGGGCTACGAGCAGTACTTC.